Following are 18 T cell receptor beta chains from one sample sequenced in a study of CD4 T cells in relation to SARS-CoV-2 and coronaviruses. Their antigens remain unidentified. This table comes from immunoSEQ multiplex PCR, and its TCRdb copy is limited to in-frame clones, with some not included. In the table there are 15,000 to 20,000 clones, approximately 78% of which are singletons. CD4+ T cells from unexposed donors were obtained before the COVID-19 pandemic (2011-2018). CD4+ T cells were isolated from the cells after 10 days of culture. The sample taken for sequencing was CD4+ T cells from PBMCs, cultured in vitro. All receptors come from a human donor in good health.

The chain employs TRBV15 and TRBJ2-5; 10 bases are a match to TRBD2. The junction had 9 bases not matched to a gene; V was cut back by 1 base and J by 4 bases. Germline-derived CDR1 and CDR2 are LNHNV and YYDKDF (reference sequence). The CDR3 runs 17 residues. The CDR3 here is CATSRGGVASGGETQYF. As DNA, the CDR3 is TGTGCCACCAGCAGAGGGGGGGTGGCTAGCGGGGGAGAGACCCAGTACTTC.

The rearrangement uses TRBV18 and TRBJ2-7; perhaps TRBD1 as D (6 bases). There are 14 residues in the CDR3. V dropped 3 bases and J dropped 5 bases, with 14 bases sitting between them. CDR1 is KGHSH, CDR2 LQKENI, per germline. The CDR3, as DNA: TGTGCCAGCTCACCGGGACATCGATTAGACGAGCAGTACTTC. Encoded protein: CASSPGHRLDEQYF.

The chain employs TRBV7-6 and TRBJ1-3, with 8 bases matching TRBD1. CDR1 and CDR2 from the germline V gene are SGHVS and FNYEAQ. V lost 0 bases to trimming and J lost 4 bases; unmatched junction nucleotides: 5. The CDR3 spans 16 residues. CDR3 loop: CASSLATGARGNTIYF. CDR3 nucleotide sequence: TGTGCCAGCAGCTTAGCGACAGGGGCGCGAGGAAACACCATATATTTT.

The V and J genes are TRBV19 and TRBJ2-3, with D uncertain. Trimming took off 9 bases at V and 0 bases at J, with 13 bases between the two ends. The CDR3 has 14 residues. The germline CDR1 and CDR2 sequences are LNHDA and SQIVND (reference sequence). In DNA, the CDR3 is TGTGCCAGCAAGAGCCGGCCTAGCACAGATACGCAGTATTTT. Translating gives CASKSRPSTDTQYF.

This chain connects TRBV14 to TRBJ1-3; D is unresolved. Per germline, CDR1 SGHDN and CDR2 FVKESK. V lost 4 bases to trimming and J lost 0 bases, with 13 bases between them. The CDR3 has 16 amino acids. Written as DNA, the CDR3 is TGTGCCAGCAGCCCACTCGGGCCCTCCTCTGGAAACACCATATATTTT. Protein product: CASSPLGPSSGNTIYF.

The chain is built from TRBV10-1 and TRBJ1-1; D remains unclear. The CDR3 has 13 residues. The V end lost 6 bases, the J end lost 1 base, and 9 bases lay between the germline ends. The germline V gene has CDR1 WNHNN and CDR2 SYGVQD (reference sequence). As DNA, the CDR3 is TGCGCCAGCAGGACGGATACGAACACTGAAGCTTTCTTT. This sequence encodes CASRTDTNTEAFF.

The chain uses TRBV28 and TRBJ2-7; 10 bases map to TRBD2. Losses at the gene ends were 5 bases for V and 3 bases for J; bases not matched to a gene: 7. This CDR3 has 15 residues. Per germline, CDR1 MDHEN and CDR2 SYDVKM. CDR3 amino acids: CASSQTSGNRYEQYF. Written as DNA, the CDR3 is TGTGCCAGCAGTCAAACTAGCGGGAATCGCTACGAGCAGTACTTC.

The gene calls are TRBV18 and TRBJ2-5; no definite D call. The CDR3 sequence is 13 residues long. Germline assignment: CDR1 KGHSH and CDR2 LQKENI. V lost 0 bases and J lost 2, with 4 bases in between. CDR3 bases: TGTGCCAGCTCACCACCGTCACAAGAGACCCAGTACTTC. The encoded protein is CASSPPSQETQYF.

This clone was found a few times. V gene TRBV11-3 combines with J gene TRBJ2-2; 7 nucleotides align to TRBD1. Germline CDR1 SGHNT, CDR2 YENEEA. The junction had 8 bases not matched to a gene; V was cut back by 5 bases and J by 5 bases. The length of the CDR3 is 15 residues. CDR3 sequence reads: CASSESGGRTGELFF. In DNA, the CDR3 is TGTGCCAGCAGCGAATCAGGGGGTCGGACCGGGGAGCTGTTTTTT.

The CDR3 region is CASSYYRMTGGTEAFF. CDR3 coding DNA: TGTGCCAGCAGTTACTACCGCATGACAGGGGGGACTGAAGCTTTCTTT. The chain employs TRBV6-5 and TRBJ1-1; TRBD1 agrees at 9 bases. Germline loops: CDR1 MNHEY, CDR2 SVGAGI. This CDR3 contains 16 residues. V was clipped by 1 base and J by 5 bases; unmatched bases: 8.

The chain couples TRBV6-1 to TRBJ2-7, with D unclear. The CDR3 length is 13 residues. Germline V gene data show CDR1 as MNHNS and CDR2 as SASEGT. Trimming removed 2 bases from V and 7 bases from J, with 12 bases in between. CDR3 coding DNA: TGTGCCAGCAGTGAAAGATGGGTGGGGGAGCAGTACTTC. The encoded protein is CASSERWVGEQYF.

This sequence joins TRBV19 and TRBJ1-3, with D maybe TRBD1 (5 bases). The germline gives CDR1 LNHDA, CDR2 SQIVND (reference sequence). V lost 5 bases and J 0 bases, leaving 11 bases between the germline ends. CDR3 length: 15 residues. The chain's CDR3 is CASSWDGNSGNTIYF. The DNA for the CDR3 is TGTGCCAGTAGTTGGGACGGGAACTCTGGAAACACCATATATTTT.

This chain joins TRBV6-5 and TRBJ1-5; tentatively, D is TRBD1 (5 bases). CDR3 size: 15 residues. CDR1 MNHEY and CDR2 SVGAGI come from the germline V gene. V lost 0 bases and J lost 2, with 8 bases in between. The CDR3 spells CASSYSARGNQPQHF. CDR3 in DNA: TGTGCCAGCAGTTACTCGGCCAGGGGCAATCAGCCCCAGCATTTT.

This sequence joins TRBV2 and TRBJ2-1; TRBD2 matches 7 bases. This CDR3 has 14 amino acids. Germline V gives CDR1 SNHLY, CDR2 FYNNEI. V dropped 7 bases and J dropped 6; count of bases not matched to a gene: 9. CDR3 sequence reads: CASTERAGLNEQFF. Written as DNA, the CDR3 is TGTGCCAGCACCGAACGAGCGGGGCTCAATGAGCAGTTCTTC.

This clone was seen a few times. This CDR3 reads CASSSGTGRNQPQHF. As DNA, the CDR3 is TGCGCCAGCAGCAGTGGGACAGGGAGGAATCAGCCCCAGCATTTT. V gene TRBV5-1 combines with J gene TRBJ1-5; TRBD1 matches 9 bases. The CDR3 is 15 amino acids. CDR1 is SGHRS, CDR2 YFSETQ, per germline. V gave up 4 bases and J gave up 4 bases; unmatched junction bases: 6.

The rearrangement links TRBV5-1 to TRBJ2-5; D might be TRBD2 (6 bases). Germline V CDR1 and CDR2: SGHRS, YFSETQ. The CDR3 contains 15 residues. V lost 5 bases and J 1 base, leaving 15 bases between the germline ends. CDR3 nucleotide sequence: TGCGCCAGCAGACCCGGGACTGGGGGCCAAGAGACCCAGTACTTC. As protein: CASRPGTGGQETQYF.

V usage is TRBV14 and J usage is TRBJ1-6; 8 bases are shared with TRBD1. V was pared by 2 bases and J by 10 bases, with 4 bases of the junction left unmatched. CDR1 and CDR2 (germline): SGHDN, FVKESK. The CDR3 is 14 amino acids. CDR3 in DNA: TGTGCCAGCAGCCAATCAGGGGGCGTCTCACCCCTCCACTTT. It codes for CASSQSGGVSPLHF.

The chain carries TRBV19 and TRBJ1-2, with 9 bases fitting TRBD1. V was pared by 2 bases and J by 7 bases, with 5 bases of the junction left unmatched. Germline V gives CDR1 LNHDA, CDR2 SQIVND (reference sequence). The CDR3 extends over 14 amino acids. The CDR3 loop reads CASSITKQGAGYTF. In nucleotides, the CDR3 is TGTGCCAGTAGTATAACCAAACAGGGGGCTGGCTACACCTTC.